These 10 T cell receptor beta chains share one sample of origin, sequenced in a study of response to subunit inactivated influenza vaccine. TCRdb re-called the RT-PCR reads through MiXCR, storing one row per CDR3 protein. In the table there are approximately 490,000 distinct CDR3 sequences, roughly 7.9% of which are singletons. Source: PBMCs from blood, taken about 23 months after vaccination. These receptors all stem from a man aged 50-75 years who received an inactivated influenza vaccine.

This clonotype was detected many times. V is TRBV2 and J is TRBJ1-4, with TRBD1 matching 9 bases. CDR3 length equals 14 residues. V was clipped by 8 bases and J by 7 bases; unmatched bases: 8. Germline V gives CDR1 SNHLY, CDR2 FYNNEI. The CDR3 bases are TGTGCCAGCCGGGACAGGGTAGGGAGTGAAAAACTGTTTTTT. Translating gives CASRDRVGSEKLFF.

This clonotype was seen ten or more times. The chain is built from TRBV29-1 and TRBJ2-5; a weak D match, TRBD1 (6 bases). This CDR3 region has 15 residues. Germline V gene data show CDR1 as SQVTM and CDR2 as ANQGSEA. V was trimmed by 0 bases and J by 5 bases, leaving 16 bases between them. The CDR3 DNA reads TGCAGCGTTGAAGATCTTGACTCAAGGGGGGAGACCCAGTACTTC. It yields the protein CSVEDLDSRGETQYF.

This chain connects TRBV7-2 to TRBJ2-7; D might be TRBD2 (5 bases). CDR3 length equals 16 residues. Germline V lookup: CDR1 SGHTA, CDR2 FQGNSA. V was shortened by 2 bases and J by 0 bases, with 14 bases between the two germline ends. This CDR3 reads CASSLTLAASSYEQYF. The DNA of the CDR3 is TGTGCCAGCAGCTTAACGCTAGCCGCAAGCTCCTACGAGCAGTACTTC.

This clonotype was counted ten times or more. CDR3 coding DNA: TGCAGTGCTAGAGTGAATCCGGGACAGGGCAATATCAATCAGCCCCAGCATTTT. Residues: CSARVNPGQGNINQPQHF. The chain combines TRBV20-1 with TRBJ1-5; 9 bases line up with TRBD1. Germline V CDR1 and CDR2: DFQATT, SNEGSKA (reference sequence). The CDR3 runs 18 residues. Germline trimming cut 1 base from V and 3 bases from J; bases unmatched to any gene: 13.

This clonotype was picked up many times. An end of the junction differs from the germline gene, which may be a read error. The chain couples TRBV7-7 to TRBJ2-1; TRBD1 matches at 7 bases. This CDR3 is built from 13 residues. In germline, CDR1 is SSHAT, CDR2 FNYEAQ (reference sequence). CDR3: CASSSGTANEQFF. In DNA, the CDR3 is TGTGCTAGCAGCTCCGGGACAGCCAATGAGCAGTTCTTC.

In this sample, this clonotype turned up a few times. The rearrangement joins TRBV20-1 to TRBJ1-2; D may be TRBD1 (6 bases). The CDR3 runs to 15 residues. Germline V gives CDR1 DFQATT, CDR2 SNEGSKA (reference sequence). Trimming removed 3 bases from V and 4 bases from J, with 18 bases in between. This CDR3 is CSARTLRGHIYGYTF. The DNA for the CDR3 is TGCAGTGCTAGGACTTTGCGGGGACATATCTATGGCTACACCTTC.

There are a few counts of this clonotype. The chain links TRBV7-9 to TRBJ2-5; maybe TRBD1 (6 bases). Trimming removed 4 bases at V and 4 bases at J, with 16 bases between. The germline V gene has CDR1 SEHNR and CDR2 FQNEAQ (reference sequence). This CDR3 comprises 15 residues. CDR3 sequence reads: CASSSQGSWSETQYF. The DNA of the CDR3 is TGTGCCAGCAGCTCTCAGGGGAGTTGGTCAGAGACCCAGTACTTC.

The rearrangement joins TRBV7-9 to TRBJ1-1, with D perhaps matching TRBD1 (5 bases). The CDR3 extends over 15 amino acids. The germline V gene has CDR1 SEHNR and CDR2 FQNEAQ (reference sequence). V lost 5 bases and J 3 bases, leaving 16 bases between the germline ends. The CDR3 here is CASSVSLQGDTEAFF. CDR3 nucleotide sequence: TGTGCCAGCAGCGTTTCACTTCAAGGGGACACTGAAGCTTTCTTT.

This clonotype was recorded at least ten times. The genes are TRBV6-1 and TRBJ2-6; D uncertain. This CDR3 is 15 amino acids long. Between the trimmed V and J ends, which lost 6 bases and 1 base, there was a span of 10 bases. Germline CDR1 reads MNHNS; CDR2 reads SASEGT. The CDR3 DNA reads TGTGCCAGCAGCCCCACTTCATCTGGGGCCAACGTCCTGACTTTC. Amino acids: CASSPTSSGANVLTF.

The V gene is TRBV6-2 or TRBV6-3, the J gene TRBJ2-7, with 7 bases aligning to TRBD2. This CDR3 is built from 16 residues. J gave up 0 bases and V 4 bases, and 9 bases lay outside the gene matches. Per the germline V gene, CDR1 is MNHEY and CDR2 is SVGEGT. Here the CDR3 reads CASSSLLLANSYEQYF. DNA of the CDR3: TGTGCCAGCAGTTCCCTGCTACTAGCGAACTCCTACGAGCAGTACTTC.